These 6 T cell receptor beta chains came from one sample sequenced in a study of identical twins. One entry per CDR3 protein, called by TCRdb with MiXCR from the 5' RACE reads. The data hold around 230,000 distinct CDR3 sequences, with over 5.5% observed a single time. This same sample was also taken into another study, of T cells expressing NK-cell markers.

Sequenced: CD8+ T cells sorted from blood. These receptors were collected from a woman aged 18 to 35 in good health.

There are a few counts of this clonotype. The CDR3 DNA reads as TGTGCCAGCAGCGTAGCTGATTACAATGAGCAGTTCTTC. This translates into CASSVADYNEQFF. The rearrangement links TRBV9 to TRBJ2-1; D gene ambiguous. There are 13 residues in the CDR3. Trimming removed 0 bases at V and 4 bases at J, with 5 bases between. Per the germline V gene, CDR1 is SGDLS and CDR2 is YYNGEE.

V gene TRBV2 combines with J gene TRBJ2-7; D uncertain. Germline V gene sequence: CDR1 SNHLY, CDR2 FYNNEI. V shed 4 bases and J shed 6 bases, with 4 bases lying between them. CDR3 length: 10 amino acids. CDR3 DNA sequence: TGTGCCAGCAGTGCGGGCGAGCAGTACTTC. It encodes CASSAGEQYF.

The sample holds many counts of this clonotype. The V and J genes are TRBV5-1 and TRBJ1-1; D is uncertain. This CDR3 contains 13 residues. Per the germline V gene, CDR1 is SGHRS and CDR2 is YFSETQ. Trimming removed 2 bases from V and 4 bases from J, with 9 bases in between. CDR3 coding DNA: TGCGCCAGCAGCTTTGATGTGGGCACTGAAGCTTTCTTT. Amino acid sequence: CASSFDVGTEAFF.

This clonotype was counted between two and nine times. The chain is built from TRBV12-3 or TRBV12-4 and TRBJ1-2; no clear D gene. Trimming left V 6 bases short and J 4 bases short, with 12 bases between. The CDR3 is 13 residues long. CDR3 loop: CASSPPGAYGYTF. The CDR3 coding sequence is TGTGCCAGCAGCCCCCCCGGTGCCTATGGCTACACCTTC.

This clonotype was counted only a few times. CDR3 sequence reads: CASSEGRTGGTQYF. The CDR3 DNA reads TGCGCCAGCAGTGAGGGCAGGACTGGAGGTACGCAGTATTTT. The rearrangement links TRBV10-1 to TRBJ2-3, with D tentatively TRBD2 (5 bases). Per germline, CDR1 WNHNN and CDR2 SYGVQD (reference sequence). V lost 2 bases to trimming and J lost 8 bases, with 14 bases between them. This CDR3 comprises 14 residues.

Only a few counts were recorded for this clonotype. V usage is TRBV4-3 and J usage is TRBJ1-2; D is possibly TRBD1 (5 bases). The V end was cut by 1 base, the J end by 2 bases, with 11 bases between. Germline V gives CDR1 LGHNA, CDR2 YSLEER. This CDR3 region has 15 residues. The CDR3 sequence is CASSQGQLSNYGYTF. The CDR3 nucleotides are TGCGCCAGCAGCCAAGGACAGCTCTCAAACTATGGCTACACCTTC.